This T cell receptor beta chain was captured in a study of beta chain features in type 1 diabetes. Study conclusions and caveats: For Type 1 diabetes patients, all four CD4+ subsets carried TCRB CDR3s that were moderately but significantly shorter.

Researchers reported sorting CD4+ naive, central memory, regulatory and stem cell-like memory cells via CD45RO/CCR7/CD25/CD127/CD95/CD27. All of the isolated RNA was reverse transcribed, so expressed TCRB transcripts were sequenced. Sequencing used immunoSEQ multiplex PCR; TCRdb keeps in-frame clones, though not all of them. The table has 350,000 to 400,000 clones, less than 15% seen once; the top ten hold 0.019%. This clone was detected once. Its specificity is unknown. The CDR3 spans 14 residues. Germline CDR1 and CDR2: MNHEY and SMNVEV (reference sequence). V lost 4 bases to trimming and J lost 4 bases; unmatched junction nucleotides: 6.

The sequenced sample consisted of naive CD4+ T cells from blood. This receptor was taken from a woman under 30 in good health. This chain connects TRBV27 to TRBJ1-2; TRBD1 aligns across 7 bases. The CDR3: CASSSDRIGYGYTF. The CDR3 DNA sequence: TGTGCCAGCAGTTCGGACAGGATCGGCTATGGCTACACCTTC.